This record looks at one TCR beta chain sequence and its context. The target antigen is unknown. The sample belongs to a study of T cell clones after liver transplantation. Study-level background: Until 12-24 months post-transplant, subjects got standard immunosuppression and no induction. Draws occurred before transplant, before withdrawal, and after complete or failed withdrawal.

Study-level findings and limits: Post-transplant time points were not standardized, so conclusions are preliminary.

This CDR3 has 13 residues. V lost 5 bases and J 6 bases, leaving 11 bases between the germline ends. CDR1 is MNHEY, CDR2 SMNVEV, per germline (reference sequence). TCRdb's table, derived via immunoSEQ multiplex PCR, lists solely in-frame clones and lacks some. The table includes nearly 15,000 clones, approximately 77% detected once. J is TRBJ1-5 and V is TRBV27; D perhaps matches TRBD1 (6 bases). The starting material was CD8+ T cells from blood, obtained around 44 months after liver transplant. The TCR comes from a human patient who received a liver transplant. Some T cells may be supplied by the graft donor. For the CDR3, the DNA is TGTGCCAGCAGTATCAGGGGAGGTCAGCCCCAGCATTTT. Translating gives CASSIRGGQPQHF.